What follows are 28 T cell receptor beta chains derived from one specimen sequenced in a study of T cell responses to AZD1222 COVID-19 vaccine. The data were produced by immunoSEQ multiplex PCR, yet TCRdb's version contains in-frame clones alone and is incomplete. The top ten hold around 1.6% of the sample, which has around 140,000 clones, over 90% seen once. The material was peripheral blood, obtained on day 0 of AZD1222 vaccination. These receptors originate from an adult in good health.

The J gene is TRBJ1-5, the V gene TRBV27; D gene ambiguous. This CDR3 comprises 14 residues. V lost 5 bases to trimming and J lost 5 bases, with 13 bases between them. Germline V gene lookup returns CDR1 MNHEY and CDR2 SMNVEV (reference sequence). CDR3 region: CASSPSGTDQPQHF. The CDR3 DNA follows: TGTGCCAGCAGTCCATCAGGTACTGATCAGCCCCAGCATTTT.

The J gene is TRBJ2-7, the V gene TRBV5-1; D is ambiguous. Germline V CDR1 and CDR2: SGHRS, YFSETQ. V lost 2 bases and J 6 bases, leaving 12 bases between the germline ends. The CDR3 contains 13 residues. CDR3 coding DNA: TGCGCCAGCAGCTTCGAAGCAGTGGGCGAGCAGTACTTC. The encoded protein is CASSFEAVGEQYF.

A single count supports this clone. This chain connects TRBV28 to TRBJ2-7; the match to TRBD1 covers 9 bases. V shed 2 bases, J shed 3 bases, and the junction held 2 bases outside the gene matches. Germline V CDR1 and CDR2: MDHEN, SYDVKM. The CDR3 is 14 amino acids. CDR3: CASSLLGQGYEQYF. The CDR3 DNA follows: TGTGCCAGCAGTTTACTGGGACAGGGCTACGAGCAGTACTTC.

Worth noting for this clone: Different DNA sequences within this sample yield the same CDR3. This rearrangement joins TRBV19 to TRBJ1-1, with no clear D. The CDR3 consists of 12 residues. Germline V lookup: CDR1 LNHDA, CDR2 SQIVND (reference sequence). V lost 4 bases, J lost 1 base, and 4 bases lay in between. For the CDR3, the DNA is TGTGCCAGTAGTACGGGGAACACTGAAGCTTTCTTT. Protein product: CASSTGNTEAFF. Based on the CDR3 plus reference TRBV19 and TRBJ1-1, the full variable domain is DGGITQSPKYLFRKEGQNVTLSCEQNLNHDAMYWYRQDPGQGLRLIYYSQIVNDFQKGDIAEGYSVSREKKESFPLTVTSAQKNPTAFYLCASSTGNTEAFFGQGTRLTVV.

The rearrangement uses TRBV10-1 and TRBJ1-6, with 7 bases that match TRBD1. The CDR3 is 14 amino acids. CDR1 and CDR2 from the germline V gene are WNHNN and SYGVQD (reference sequence). V was pared by 2 bases and J by 7 bases, with 2 bases of the junction left unmatched. The CDR3 DNA reads as TGCGCCAGCAGTGAGGGGACAGACAATTCACCCCTCCACTTT. Its translation: CASSEGTDNSPLHF.

The chain recombines TRBV10-3 with TRBJ1-5, with D unclear. The V and J ends lost 0 bases and 0 bases respectively, with 6 bases between them. The CDR3 has 15 residues. The germline V gene encodes CDR1 ENHRY and CDR2 SYGVKD. CDR3 nucleotide sequence: TGTGCCATCAGTGAGTCAAGAACTAGCAATCAGCCCCAGCATTTT. It yields the protein CAISESRTSNQPQHF.

This clone was seen a single time. V usage is TRBV6-2 or TRBV6-3 and J usage is TRBJ2-5; D call uncertain. Trimming removed 2 bases at V and 1 base at J, with 8 bases between. Germline V gene data show CDR1 as MNHEY and CDR2 as SVGEGT. The CDR3 loop spans 14 amino acids. DNA of the CDR3: TGTGCCAGCAGTTACGCGGTTATCCAAGAGACCCAGTACTTC. This translates into CASSYAVIQETQYF.

The chain joins TRBV2 to TRBJ1-2; tentative D call: TRBD1 (6 bases). V lost 7 bases to trimming and J lost 1 base, with 13 bases between them. Per the germline V gene, CDR1 is SNHLY and CDR2 is FYNNEI. This CDR3 comprises 14 residues. CDR3 protein: CASTQKGHNYGYTF. CDR3 coding DNA: TGTGCCAGCACCCAGAAGGGACATAACTATGGCTACACCTTC.

This chain links TRBV15 with TRBJ1-3; 8 positions match TRBD1. The CDR3 spans 14 residues. Germline V lookup: CDR1 LNHNV, CDR2 YYDKDF (reference sequence). The trim removed 8 bases at V and 0 bases at J, leaving 3 bases unmatched. The CDR3 spells CATLGQGSGNTIYF. For the CDR3, the DNA is TGTGCCACCCTTGGACAGGGCTCTGGAAACACCATATATTTT.

J is TRBJ2-7 and V is TRBV18, with D tentatively TRBD1 (7 bases). CDR3 length: 17 residues. The V gene lost 0 bases and the J gene lost 6 bases, with 21 bases spanning the gap. Germline V gene sequence: CDR1 KGHSH, CDR2 LQKENI. In DNA, the CDR3 is TGTGCCAGCTCACCACCGTTAGGTGCGAACAGGGGAGGCGAGCAGTACTTC. It yields the protein CASSPPLGANRGGEQYF. Variable domain in full (rest from reference TRBV18 and TRBJ2-7): NAGVMQNPRHLVRRRGQEARLRCSPMKGHSHVYWYRQLPEEGLKFMVYLQKENIIDESGMPKERFSAEFPKEGPSILRIQQVVRGDSAAYFCASSPPLGANRGGEQYFGPGTRLTVT.

The gene calls are TRBV18 and TRBJ1-4; D gene ambiguous. V dropped 2 bases and J dropped 4 bases, with 5 bases sitting between them. Per the germline V gene, CDR1 is KGHSH and CDR2 is LQKENI. The length of the CDR3 is 13 residues. CDR3 sequence reads: CASSPGSNEKLFF. In DNA, the CDR3 is TGTGCCAGCTCACCAGGGAGTAATGAAAAACTGTTTTTT.

The chain combines TRBV9 with TRBJ2-3; TRBD2 aligns across 7 bases. V was pared by 0 bases and J by 1 base, with 5 bases of the junction left unmatched. The CDR3 covers 16 residues. The germline gives CDR1 SGDLS, CDR2 YYNGEE. The CDR3 DNA follows: TGTGCCAGCAGCGTAGACGGGGGAGGGGGCACAGATACGCAGTATTTT. Translated: CASSVDGGGGTDTQYF.

The chain carries TRBV28 and TRBJ2-1, with 12 nucleotides matching TRBD2. The J segment lost 4 bases and the V segment lost 4 bases, leaving 5 bases of the junction unmatched. Germline V lookup: CDR1 MDHEN, CDR2 SYDVKM. CDR3 size: 16 residues. CDR3 sequence (DNA): TGTGCCAGCAGTTCGACCGGACTAGCGGGGTACAATGAGCAGTTCTTC. Translating it yields CASSSTGLAGYNEQFF.

The chain links TRBV28 to TRBJ1-5; 7 nucleotides match TRBD1. The CDR3 covers 16 residues. V gave up 6 bases and J gave up 0 bases; unmatched junction bases: 8. CDR1 is MDHEN, CDR2 SYDVKM, per germline. The DNA for the CDR3 is TGTGCCAGCAGAGCCTCGACAGGGTTTAGCAATCAGCCCCAGCATTTT. Protein: CASRASTGFSNQPQHF.

The chain carries TRBV19 and TRBJ2-5; 11 bases line up with TRBD2. The CDR3 runs to 15 residues. CDR1 and CDR2 from the germline V gene are LNHDA and SQIVND (reference sequence). Unmatched junction bases numbered 7, after V lost 8 bases and J lost 2 bases. The CDR3 region has the DNA TGTGCCAGTGCAAAGACTAGCGGGGCACAAGAGACCCAGTACTTC. Protein sequence: CASAKTSGAQETQYF.

The chain uses TRBV21-1 and TRBJ2-7; the D call in the table, TRBD1, was not verified against the DNA. TRBV21-1 is a known pseudogene. The CDR3 extends over 18 amino acids. The CDR3 reads CASSKPGQGVHLSYEQYF. CDR3 sequence (DNA): TGTGCCAGCAGCAAACCGGGACAGGGGGTACATTTGTCCTACGAGCAGTACTTC.

The chain is built from TRBV18 and TRBJ1-1; TRBD1 matches at 7 bases. J gave up 5 bases and V 2 bases, and 11 bases lay outside the gene matches. In germline, CDR1 is KGHSH, CDR2 LQKENI. The CDR3 runs 16 residues. The CDR3 reads CASSPSLGQRTTEAFF. The DNA for the CDR3 is TGTGCCAGCTCACCATCGTTGGGACAGAGAACGACTGAAGCTTTCTTT. The full variable domain, in which reference TRBV18 and TRBJ1-1 provide the parts outside the CDR3, is NAGVMQNPRHLVRRRGQEARLRCSPMKGHSHVYWYRQLPEEGLKFMVYLQKENIIDESGMPKERFSAEFPKEGPSILRIQQVVRGDSAAYFCASSPSLGQRTTEAFFGQGTRLTVV.

The V gene is TRBV21-1, the J gene TRBJ1-2. TRBV21-1 is reported as a pseudogene. The CDR3 contains 15 residues. The CDR3 DNA reads TGTGCCAGCAGCACATCGCCTAGGAGAGGATACGGCTACACCTTC. Amino acid sequence: CASSTSPRRGYGYTF.

The chain is built from TRBV6-5 and TRBJ1-2; D is unresolved. The CDR3 totals 15 residues. Trimming shortened V by 0 bases and J by 5 bases, and 13 bases separated the two germline ends. Germline V gene data show CDR1 as MNHEY and CDR2 as SVGAGI. CDR3 amino acids: CASSYSTAAIYGYTF. CDR3 DNA sequence: TGTGCCAGCAGTTACTCTACAGCAGCGATATATGGCTACACCTTC.

V usage is TRBV5-8 and J usage is TRBJ1-4; weak D call: TRBD1 (5 bases). The CDR3 runs to 19 residues. V was trimmed by 5 bases and J by 0 bases, leaving 23 bases between them. The germline V gene has CDR1 SGHTS and CDR2 YDEGEE. DNA of the CDR3: TGTGCCAGCAGTTTTGATGTTCCGGGACCGTTAACAACTAATGAAAAACTGTTTTTT. It is translated as CASSFDVPGPLTTNEKLFF.

The chain recombines TRBV30 with TRBJ1-1; D is unresolved. Trimming took off 7 bases at V and 4 bases at J, with 19 bases between the two ends. The CDR3 contains 14 residues. CDR1 and CDR2 (germline): GTSNPN, SVGIG (reference sequence). CDR3 sequence reads: CALSSHLEGTEAFF. In DNA, the CDR3 is TGTGCCTTAAGTTCCCACCTAGAGGGCACTGAAGCTTTCTTT.

The chain carries TRBV4-1 and TRBJ2-2; D is undetermined. Between the trimmed V and J ends, which lost 4 bases and 6 bases, there was a span of 15 bases. The CDR3 spans 15 residues. Looked up from germline, CDR1 is MGHRA and CDR2 is YSYEKL. DNA of the CDR3: TGCGCCAGCAGCCCTAGAGGCTTTGTGGCCGGGGAGCTGTTTTTT. Encoded protein: CASSPRGFVAGELFF.

This chain connects TRBV18 to TRBJ1-1; 7 nucleotides line up with TRBD1. Per germline, CDR1 KGHSH and CDR2 LQKENI. The CDR3 runs 16 residues. The trim removed 2 bases at V and 4 bases at J, leaving 10 bases unmatched. CDR3 sequence: CASSPKTTGLGTEAFF. The CDR3, as DNA: TGTGCCAGCTCACCAAAAACGACAGGGTTAGGCACTGAAGCTTTCTTT.

The chain uses TRBV27 and TRBJ2-7; TRBD1 matches at 7 bases. The CDR3 length is 15 residues. V lost 10 bases, J lost 2 bases, and 14 bases stayed unmatched. Germline values: CDR1 MNHEY, CDR2 SMNVEV (reference sequence). The CDR3 protein is CATTTGRGRTYEQYF. CDR3 DNA: TGTGCCACTACGACCGGAAGGGGGCGAACCTACGAGCAGTACTTC.

This clone was seen just once. This chain links TRBV10-3 with TRBJ1-5; TRBD1 matches at 10 bases. From germline, CDR1 is ENHRY and CDR2 SYGVKD. V shed 6 bases, J shed 3 bases, and the junction held 5 bases outside the gene matches. CDR3 length: 15 amino acids. CDR3 sequence: CAISLGTGDNQPQHF. CDR3 bases: TGTGCCATCAGCCTCGGGACAGGGGACAATCAGCCCCAGCATTTT.

The CDR3 region has the DNA TGTGCCAGCAGCTTAGCGTTACATGGACAGTGGAATTCACCCCTCCACTTT. This translates into CASSLALHGQWNSPLHF. The chain links TRBV7-8 to TRBJ1-6, with a possible D match to TRBD1 (6 bases). Looked up from germline, CDR1 is SGHVS and CDR2 is FQNEAQ. V lost 0 bases, J lost 7 bases, and 16 bases lay in between. This CDR3 region has 17 residues.

This clone was observed once. This rearrangement joins TRBV19 to TRBJ1-2; 10 nucleotides agree with TRBD1. CDR1 and CDR2 (germline): LNHDA, SQIVND (reference sequence). V was pared by 5 bases and J by 7 bases, with 13 bases of the junction left unmatched. The CDR3 is made up of 16 amino acids. CDR3 residues: CASSPDRGVLGSGYTF. The CDR3 DNA is TGTGCCAGTAGTCCGGACAGGGGGGTTCTGGGGTCTGGCTACACCTTC.

The chain uses TRBV7-2 and TRBJ1-1; D is uncertain. The V end was cut by 1 base, the J end by 6 bases, with 9 bases between. CDR3 length: 13 amino acids. CDR1 SGHTA and CDR2 FQGNSA come from the germline V gene. The CDR3 reads CASSLGSHAEAFF. The DNA of the CDR3 is TGTGCCAGCAGCTTAGGGTCACACGCTGAAGCTTTCTTT.